The clone carrying this TCR beta chain showed up many times. Antigen unknown. This entry belongs to a study of early T cells in non-severe SARS-CoV-2 infection. Study context: With bulk RNA from unsorted whole blood as input, sequencing yielded unpaired chains. Study results and limitations: Matching against VDJdb likely underestimated virus-specific expansions, favoring anti-spike CD8.

The germline V gene has CDR1 KGHDR and CDR2 SFDVKD. This CDR3 has 16 residues. The V and J ends lost 4 bases and 1 base, in that order; junction bases with no gene match: 3. Tagging with unique molecular identifiers was applied to individual cDNA molecules. TCRdb analysed the 5' RACE reads with MiXCR anew, one entry per CDR3 protein. The sample lists fewer than 80,000 distinct CDR3 sequences; around 12% were seen once. This clonotype was sampled from an adult who was a healthcare worker with PCR-confirmed SARS-CoV-2 infection or an uninfected control (not recorded which). The donor label of this sample is uncertain. The sequenced sample was whole blood, obtained at baseline. The chain links TRBV24-1 to TRBJ2-3; 11 bases are a match to TRBD1. CDR3 protein: CATSEGTGGGTDTQYF. The DNA of the CDR3 is TGTGCCACCAGTGAGGGGACAGGGGGAGGCACAGATACGCAGTATTTT.